This T cell receptor beta chain was captured in a study of cytomegalovirus exposure and HLA in healthy donors. Findings of the study overall: Researchers counted over 150 TCR beta chains as cytomegalovirus-associated.

PCR employed 60 Vbeta and 13 Jbeta primers. Clones were sequenced by immunoSEQ multiplex PCR, and TCRdb holds only the in-frame ones, with some missing. In the table there are around 150,000 clones, about two thirds of which are singletons. A remark on this clone: As yet, its antigen is unknown.

The CDR3 sequence is 15 residues long. CDR1 and CDR2 (germline): SGDLS, YYNGEE. V was pared by 1 base and J by 1 base, with 3 bases of the junction left unmatched. The clonotype comes from a young woman in good health and CMV-seropositive. V is TRBV9 and J is TRBJ2-3; 7 bases are shared with TRBD1. Sequencing was done on a sample of PBMCs. This CDR3 reads CASSVRQGGTDTQYF. CDR3 DNA: TGTGCCAGCAGCGTAAGACAGGGAGGCACAGATACGCAGTATTTT.